These T cell receptor beta chains were read from a single sample in a study of blood T cell repertoires in COVID-19. Data came from immunoSEQ multiplex PCR; TCRdb stores just in-frame clones and leaves some out. The repertoire has about 210,000 clones, around 88% of them found once; the top ten carry under 3.5%. Sequenced input: peripheral blood. The receptors originated from a man between 50 and 59 years old with active or convalescent COVID-19. Both conserved end residues are part of each CDR3. Each record gives: V gene, J gene, clone size, D gene, CDR3 DNA, CDR3 protein. D genes are given only for firm matches. For some rows the clone size is stated as once, few or many, or as a class when expanded; others skip it.

TRBV7-8,TRBJ2-5,NA,NA,TGTGCCAGCAGCTTACAGTCAGAGACCCAGTACTTC,CASSLQSETQYF
TRBV18,TRBJ2-1,few,NA,TGTGCCAGCTCAGGTCAGGAGACAGTCTCCTACAATGAGCAGTTCTTC,CASSGQETVSYNEQFF
TRBV6-5,TRBJ1-1,NA,TRBD1,TGTGCCAGCAGTTATGGGGACAGAGGGAACACTGAAGCTTTCTTT,CASSYGDRGNTEAFF
TRBV7-6,TRBJ2-7,NA,NA,TGTGCCAGCAGCTTAGGGGGCCGGGGGAGCTCCTACGAGCAGTACTTC,CASSLGGRGSSYEQYF
TRBV12-3/TRBV12-4,TRBJ1-2,NA,TRBD1,TGTGCCTCGGGACAGGCCCCTAACTATGGCTACACCTTC,CASGQAPNYGYTF
TRBV11-2,TRBJ1-1,NA,NA,TGTGCCAGCAGCCCAGGACTGGCATTGAACACTGAAGCTTTCTTT,CASSPGLALNTEAFF
TRBV7-9,TRBJ2-3,NA,TRBD1,TGTGCCAGCAGCCCGCCCAGGGGGAGCACAGATACGCAGTATTTT,CASSPPRGSTDTQYF
TRBV19,TRBJ1-2,NA,TRBD1,TGTGCCACGGAAAGACAGGGGGCTAACTATGGCTACACCTTC,CATERQGANYGYTF
TRBV9,TRBJ2-3,NA,NA,TGTGCCAGCAGCGTAGCCCTGCCACCGAGGGATACGCAGTATTTT,CASSVALPPRDTQYF
TRBV6-5,TRBJ1-2,NA,NA,TGTGCCAGCAGTCAGGGCCAGGCGGATGGCTACACCTTC,CASSQGQADGYTF
TRBV29-1,TRBJ1-1,NA,NA,TGCAGCGGAAAACACCAGAACACTGAAGCTTTCTTT,CSGKHQNTEAFF
TRBV19,TRBJ1-2,NA,NA,TGTGCCAGTACCGGACAGTCCAACTATGGCTACACCTTC,CASTGQSNYGYTF
TRBV4-2,TRBJ2-3,NA,TRBD2,TGTGCCAGCAGCCTCGGGGCTAGCGGGATAGATACGCAGTATTTT,CASSLGASGIDTQYF
TRBV7-9,TRBJ2-7,NA,NA,TGTGCCAGCAGCCCATCCTCGGACGAGCAGTACTTC,CASSPSSDEQYF
TRBV3-1/TRBV3-2,TRBJ1-4,few,NA,TGTGCCAGCAGCCCCCGAGCCTCTGCCGAAAAACTGTTTTTT,CASSPRASAEKLFF
TRBV5-1,TRBJ1-2,NA,NA,TGCGCCAGCAGCTCGGAGGGGCGGGATGGCTATGGCTACACCTTC,CASSSEGRDGYGYTF
TRBV12-5,TRBJ1-2,NA,TRBD1,TGTGCTAGTGGCAAACAGGACAGGGGGCCCAAGGACTATGGCTACACCTTC,CASGKQDRGPKDYGYTF
TRBV9,TRBJ1-3,NA,NA,TGTGCCAGCAGCGCACGGACAGTACCCTCTGGAAACACCATATATTTT,CASSARTVPSGNTIYF
TRBV27,TRBJ2-6,NA,NA,TGTGCCAGCAGTTCATCCGAAAGGGGTGATGGGGCCAACGTCCTGACTTTC,CASSSSERGDGANVLTF
TRBV6-5,TRBJ1-2,NA,NA,TGTGCCAGCAGGCGGACAGAGACCTATGGCTACACCTTC,CASRRTETYGYTF
TRBV18,TRBJ2-7,NA,TRBD2,TGTGCCAGCTCACCGGCGGGAGGGTGGAGTGGCGCCTACGAGCAGTACTTC,CASSPAGGWSGAYEQYF
TRBV30,TRBJ2-3,NA,NA,TGTGCCTGGAGTGTACGCGGTGGGGGGGCCGTTACGCAGTATTTT,CAWSVRGGGAVTQYF
TRBV5-4,TRBJ2-4,NA,TRBD1,TGTGCCAGCAGCTTAAGAGGGGGACAGGCCGGCATTCAGTACTTC,CASSLRGGQAGIQYF
TRBV2,TRBJ1-5,NA,TRBD1,TGTGCCAGCAGGAACCTGGGACAGCGCAATCAGCCCCAGCATTTT,CASRNLGQRNQPQHF